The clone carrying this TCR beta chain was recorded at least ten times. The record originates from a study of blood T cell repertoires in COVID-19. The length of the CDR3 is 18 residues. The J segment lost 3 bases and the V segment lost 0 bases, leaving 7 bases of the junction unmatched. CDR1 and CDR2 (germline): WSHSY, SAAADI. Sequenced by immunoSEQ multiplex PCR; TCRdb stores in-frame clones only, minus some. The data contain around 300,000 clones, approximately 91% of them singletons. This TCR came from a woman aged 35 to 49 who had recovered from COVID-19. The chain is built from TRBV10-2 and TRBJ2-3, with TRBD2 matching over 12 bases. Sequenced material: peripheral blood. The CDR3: CASSESKLAGGKTDTQYF. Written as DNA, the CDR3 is TGCGCCAGCAGTGAGTCGAAACTAGCGGGAGGAAAGACAGATACGCAGTATTTT.